This T cell receptor (beta chain) was recorded in a study of T cell responses to AZD1222 COVID-19 vaccine. Regarding the study as a whole: In a largely white British group with more females than males, clonal diversity was possibly underestimated. The peak T cell response came first, and repertoires were sampled only after it. Spike-specific TCR breadth and depth rose after two AZD1222 doses. Across spike, vaccine-associated CD4 TCRs were found, dominant at 160-218 and 743-854.

With 10 bases clipped from V and 2 bases from J, the junction kept 7 bases outside the gene matches. The CDR3 consists of 13 residues. The data were produced by immunoSEQ multiplex PCR, yet TCRdb's version contains in-frame clones alone and is incomplete. In the table there are 75,000 to 80,000 clones, roughly 90% of which are singletons. On this clone: Its antigen is as yet unknown.

V and J are TRBV12-3 or TRBV12-4 and TRBJ2-5; the match to TRBD1 covers 7 bases. Sequenced material: peripheral blood, taken 28 days after the second AZD1222 dose. This receptor was obtained from an adult who received the AZD1222 COVID-19 vaccine. The DNA for the CDR3 is TGTGCCACAGCAAACAGGGGTCAAGAGACCCAGTACTTC. As protein: CATANRGQETQYF.